This entry is about one TCR beta chain. This sample was included in a study of control samples from healthy donors and cancer patients. CDR1 is SGHNT and CDR2 is YENEEA in the germline V gene. This CDR3 has 16 amino acids. V was trimmed by 1 base and J by 0 bases, leaving 12 bases between them. Assay: immunoSEQ multiplex PCR; the TCRdb copy retains only in-frame clones and omits some. The data contain over 50,000 clones, roughly 80% of them seen just once; the ten biggest clones take up 10%. The chain carries TRBV11-3 and TRBJ1-2; D might be TRBD1 (5 bases). Material: blood. The receptor comes from a man in his 70s in good health. The CDR3 loop is CASSLVRTGPNYGYTF. CDR3 DNA sequence: TGTGCCAGCAGCTTAGTCAGGACGGGACCTAACTATGGCTACACCTTC.